This T cell receptor beta chain comes out of a study of CD8 T cells in Susac syndrome (dated by TCRdb to between 2017 and 2020). About the full investigation: Repertoire sequencing was used to test whether CD8+ T cell activation and differentiation in Susac syndrome was antigen driven. Study-wide findings and limitations: The study acknowledged that relatively few individuals were included in the TCR sequencing and HLA analysis.

Peripheral blood CD8+ and CD4+ T cells from healthy donors, Susac syndrome patients and multiple sclerosis patients were profiled using high-throughput TCR beta sequencing. Multiple sclerosis controls were treatment-naive patients with stable or active relapsing-remitting disease fulfilling revised McDonald criteria. CD8+ TEMRA cells were enriched by FACS, while bulk CD8+ and CD4+ T cells were purified by magnetic negative isolation. Blood was drawn into EDTA tubes, processed within 24 hours, and PBMCs were isolated by density gradient centrifugation. PBMCs destined for TCR sequencing were cryopreserved in liquid nitrogen and later thawed in a 37 °C water bath. The sorted or isolated CD4+, CD8+ and CD8+ TEMRA cells had a purity of 90% or higher. This clonotype has only one observation. The antigen it recognizes is unknown. The record has no base qualities; no much larger clone is one base away. A single read offers scant evidence.

Here V drops 3 bases and J drops 3 bases, and the junction holds 3 bases not matched to any gene. The CDR3 holds 14 amino acids from the cysteine to the phenylalanine. Kept here is only the CDR3 DNA, which spans 42 bases and is read in frame from base 1. Reading the germline V gene (reference sequence) gives CDR1 SEHNR and CDR2 FQNEAQ. RNA was extracted using the RNeasy kit, and roughly 0.5 to 1 ug of the RNA was reverse transcribed with random hexamers. TCR beta CDR3 regions were amplified with the immunoSEQ multiplex PCR assay covering 54 Vbeta and 13 Jbeta segments. Bias from PCR amplification was corrected by using a synthetic template baseline for primer optimization and for computational correction. In the authors' own workflow: Only productive sequences were kept, with reads annotated to V, D and J genes according to IMGT and analyzed in immunoSEQ Analyzer. Clonality was computed as one minus Shannon entropy normalized by log2 of the number of productive unique sequences. Public and private clones were assessed among the 100 most prevalent clones of each patient and control. Clones were defined as Susac-specific if absent from the healthy and MS cohorts, from some 1,000 published viral clones and from other ImmuneACCESS disease sequences. TCRdb trimmed the raw reads at Q25, called clones with MiXCR and kept productive beta chains. Records with the same CDR3 protein are collapsed into one entry carrying the most frequent genes and DNA. The V and J calls reflect TCRdb's pipeline rather than the authors' work. The sample table contains 190,000 or so distinct CDR3 sequences; only one count was recorded for 90% to 95% of them. Roughly 0.094% of the sample lies in the top ten.

The chain is assembled from TRBV7-9 and TRBJ1-1, and TRBD1 aligns with 8 junction nucleotides. The material sequenced was CD4+ T cells from PBMCs. The source of this sequence is a human donor with multiple sclerosis. The nucleotide sequence is given as TGTGCCAGCAGCTTCCAACAGGGGGACACTGAAGCTTTCTTT. This is translated as CASSFQQGDTEAFF.